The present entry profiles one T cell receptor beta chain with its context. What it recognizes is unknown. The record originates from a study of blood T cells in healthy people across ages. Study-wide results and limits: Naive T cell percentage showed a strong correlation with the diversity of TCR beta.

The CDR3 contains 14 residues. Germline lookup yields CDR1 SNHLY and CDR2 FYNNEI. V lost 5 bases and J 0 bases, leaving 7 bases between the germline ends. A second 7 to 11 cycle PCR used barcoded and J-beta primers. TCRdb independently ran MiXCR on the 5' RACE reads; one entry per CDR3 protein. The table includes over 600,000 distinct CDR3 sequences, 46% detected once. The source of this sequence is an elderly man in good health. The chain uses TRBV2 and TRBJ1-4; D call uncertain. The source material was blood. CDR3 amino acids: CASSKITTNEKLFF. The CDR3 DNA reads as TGTGCCAGCAGTAAGATTACAACTAATGAAAAACTGTTTTTT.